This T cell receptor (beta chain) comes out of a study of T cell responses to AZD1222 COVID-19 vaccine. The protocol was immunoSEQ multiplex PCR, while the TCRdb copy is restricted to in-frame clones and leaves out a portion. The sample includes fewer than 150,000 clones, 75% to 95% seen only once; the top ten take roughly 3.1%. Germline CDR1 SGHRS, CDR2 YFSETQ. The CDR3 runs to 13 residues. V gave up 0 bases and J gave up 5 bases, with 6 bases separating them. Regarding this clone: No antigen is known for it.

Points from the study as a whole: Females outnumbered males among donors, who were mostly white British; clonal diversity was possibly underestimated. The peak T cell response came first, and repertoires were sampled only after it. Two AZD1222 doses significantly raised spike-specific TCR breadth and depth over controls.

The gene calls are TRBV5-1 and TRBJ1-5; D ambiguous. This receptor was identified in an adult in good health. Sample: peripheral blood, taken on day 0 of AZD1222 vaccination. The DNA for the CDR3 is TGCGCCAGCAGCTTGGACGGGGATCAGCCCCAGCATTTT. Translating it yields CASSLDGDQPQHF.